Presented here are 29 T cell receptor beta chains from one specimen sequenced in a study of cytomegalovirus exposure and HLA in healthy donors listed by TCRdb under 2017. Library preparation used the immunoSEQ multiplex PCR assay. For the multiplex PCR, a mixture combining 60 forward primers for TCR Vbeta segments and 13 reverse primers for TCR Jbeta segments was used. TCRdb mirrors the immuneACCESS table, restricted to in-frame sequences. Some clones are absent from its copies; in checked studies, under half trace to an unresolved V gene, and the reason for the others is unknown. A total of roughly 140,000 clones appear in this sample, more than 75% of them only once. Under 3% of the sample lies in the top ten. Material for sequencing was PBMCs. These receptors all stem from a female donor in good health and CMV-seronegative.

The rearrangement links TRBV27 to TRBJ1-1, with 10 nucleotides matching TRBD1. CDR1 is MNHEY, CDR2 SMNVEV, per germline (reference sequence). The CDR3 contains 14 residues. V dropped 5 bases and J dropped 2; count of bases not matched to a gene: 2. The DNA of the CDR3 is TGTGCCAGCAGTCGACAGGGGGCAAACACTGAAGCTTTCTTT. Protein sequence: CASSRQGANTEAFF.

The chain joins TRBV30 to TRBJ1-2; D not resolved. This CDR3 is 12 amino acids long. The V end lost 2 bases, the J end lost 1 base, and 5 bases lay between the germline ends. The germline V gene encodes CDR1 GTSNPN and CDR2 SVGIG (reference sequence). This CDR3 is CAWSPNNYGYTF. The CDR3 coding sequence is TGTGCCTGGAGTCCTAATAACTATGGCTACACCTTC.

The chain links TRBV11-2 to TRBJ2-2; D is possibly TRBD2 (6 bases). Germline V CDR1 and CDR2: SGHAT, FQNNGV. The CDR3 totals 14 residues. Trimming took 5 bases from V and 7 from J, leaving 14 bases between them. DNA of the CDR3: TGTGCCAGCAGCCCCGGAGGGCGCAGCGGGGAGCTGTTTTTT. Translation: CASSPGGRSGELFF.

The CDR3 bases are TGTGCCACCAGCATCAACACGAATTCACCCCTCCACTTT. Translating gives CATSINTNSPLHF. This chain joins TRBV15 and TRBJ1-6, with D uncertain. The CDR3 is 13 residues long. Germline CDR1 LNHNV, CDR2 YYDKDF (reference sequence). Trimming removed 4 bases from V and 7 bases from J, with 8 bases in between. Drawing the rest from reference TRBV15 and TRBJ1-6, the complete variable domain is DAMVIQNPRYQVTQFGKPVTLSCSQTLNHNVMYWYQQKSSQAPKLLFHYYDKDFNNEADTPDNFQSRRPNTSFCFLDIRSPGLGDTAMYLCATSINTNSPLHFGNGTRLTVT.

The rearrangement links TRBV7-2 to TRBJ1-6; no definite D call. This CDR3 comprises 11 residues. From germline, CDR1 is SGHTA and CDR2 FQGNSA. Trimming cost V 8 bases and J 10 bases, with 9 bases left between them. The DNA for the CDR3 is TGTGCCAGCGGTGGGGAGTCACCCCTCCACTTT. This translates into CASGGESPLHF.

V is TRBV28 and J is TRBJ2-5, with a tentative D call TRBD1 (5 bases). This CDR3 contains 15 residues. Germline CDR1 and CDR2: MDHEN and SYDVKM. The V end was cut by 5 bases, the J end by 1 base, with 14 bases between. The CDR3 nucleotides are TGTGCCAGCAGTCCCCCAGGGCGCGGCCAAGAGACCCAGTACTTC. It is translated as CASSPPGRGQETQYF.

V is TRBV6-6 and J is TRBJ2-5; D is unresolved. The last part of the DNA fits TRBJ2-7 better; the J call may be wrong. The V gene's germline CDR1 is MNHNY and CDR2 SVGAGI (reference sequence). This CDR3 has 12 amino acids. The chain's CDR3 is CASSSVAYEQYF. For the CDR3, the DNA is TGTGCCAGCAGCTCGGTCGCCTACGAGCAGTACTTC.

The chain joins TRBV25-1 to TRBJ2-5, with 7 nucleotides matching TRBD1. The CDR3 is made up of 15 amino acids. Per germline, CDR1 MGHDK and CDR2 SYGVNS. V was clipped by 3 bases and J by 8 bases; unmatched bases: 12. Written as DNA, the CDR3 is TGTGCCAGCAGTGACTCCACCGGGACAGCCGGTACCCAGTACTTC. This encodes CASSDSTGTAGTQYF.

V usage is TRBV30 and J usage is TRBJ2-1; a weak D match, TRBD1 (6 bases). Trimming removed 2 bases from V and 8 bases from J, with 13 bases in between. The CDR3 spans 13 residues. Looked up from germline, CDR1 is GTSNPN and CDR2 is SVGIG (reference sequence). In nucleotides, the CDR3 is TGTGCCTGGAGTTTCAACAGGGAACATGAGCAGTTCTTC. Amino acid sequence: CAWSFNREHEQFF.

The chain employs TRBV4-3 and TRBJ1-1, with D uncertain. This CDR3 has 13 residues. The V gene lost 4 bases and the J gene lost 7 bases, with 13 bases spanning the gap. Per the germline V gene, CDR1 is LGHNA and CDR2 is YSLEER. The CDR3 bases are TGCGCCAGCAGCCGAAAGCCAGCGGGTGAAGCTTTCTTT. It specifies CASSRKPAGEAFF.

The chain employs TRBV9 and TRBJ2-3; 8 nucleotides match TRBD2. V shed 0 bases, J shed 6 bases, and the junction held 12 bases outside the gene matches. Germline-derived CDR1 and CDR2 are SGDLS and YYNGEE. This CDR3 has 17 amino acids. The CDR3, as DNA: TGTGCCAGCAGCGTAGTTGCGGGGGGCATTTTGGGGGATACGCAGTATTTT. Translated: CASSVVAGGILGDTQYF.

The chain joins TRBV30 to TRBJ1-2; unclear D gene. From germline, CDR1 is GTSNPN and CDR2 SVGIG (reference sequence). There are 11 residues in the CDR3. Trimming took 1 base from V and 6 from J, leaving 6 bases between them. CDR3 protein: CAWSENNGYTF. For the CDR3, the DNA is TGTGCCTGGAGTGAAAACAATGGCTACACCTTC.

The CDR3 nucleotides are TGTGCCAGTAGTGCGACATTCGACTATGGCTACACCTTC. It encodes CASSATFDYGYTF. V and J are TRBV19 and TRBJ1-2, with D unresolved. This CDR3 spans 13 amino acids. The germline V and J ends were trimmed by 5 bases and 3 bases, with 10 bases remaining between them. The germline V gene encodes CDR1 LNHDA and CDR2 SQIVND (reference sequence). Complete variable domain (other parts from reference TRBV19 and TRBJ1-2): DGGITQSPKYLFRKEGQNVTLSCEQNLNHDAMYWYRQDPGQGLRLIYYSQIVNDFQKGDIAEGYSVSREKKESFPLTVTSAQKNPTAFYLCASSATFDYGYTFGSGTRLTVV.

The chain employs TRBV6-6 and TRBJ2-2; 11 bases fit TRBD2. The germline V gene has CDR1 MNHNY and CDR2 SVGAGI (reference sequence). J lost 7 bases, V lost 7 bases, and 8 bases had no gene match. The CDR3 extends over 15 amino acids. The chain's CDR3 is CASIPLAGGGGELFF. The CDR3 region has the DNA TGTGCCAGCATCCCCCTAGCGGGGGGCGGCGGGGAGCTGTTTTTT.

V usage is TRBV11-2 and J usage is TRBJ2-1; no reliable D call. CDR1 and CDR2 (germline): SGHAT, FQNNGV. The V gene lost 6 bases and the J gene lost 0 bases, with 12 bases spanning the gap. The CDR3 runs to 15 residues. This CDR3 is CASSFHISSYNEQFF. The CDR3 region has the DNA TGTGCCAGCAGTTTCCATATCAGCTCCTACAATGAGCAGTTCTTC.

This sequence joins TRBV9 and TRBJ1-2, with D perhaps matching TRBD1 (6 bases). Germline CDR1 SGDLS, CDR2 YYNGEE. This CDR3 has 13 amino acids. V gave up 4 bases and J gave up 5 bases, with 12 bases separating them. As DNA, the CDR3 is TGTGCCAGCAGCCTAGGGGGGGGATATGGCTACACCTTC. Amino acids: CASSLGGGYGYTF.

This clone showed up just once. In DNA, the CDR3 is TGTGCCTGGAGTGGGCACCGTGAAGCTTTCTTT. This codes for CAWSGHREAFF. The chain recombines TRBV30 with TRBJ1-1, with no clear D. This CDR3 comprises 11 residues. CDR1 and CDR2 from the germline V gene are GTSNPN and SVGIG (reference sequence). Trimming shortened V by 1 base and J by 7 bases, and 7 bases separated the two germline ends.

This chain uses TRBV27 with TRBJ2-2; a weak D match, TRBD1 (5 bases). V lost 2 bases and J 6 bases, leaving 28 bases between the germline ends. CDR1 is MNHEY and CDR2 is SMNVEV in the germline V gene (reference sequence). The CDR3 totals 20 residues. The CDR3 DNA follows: TGTGCCAGCAGTTTAGTCCTCCCCCTGGACCCGACAGATAGGCCCGGGGAGCTGTTTTTT. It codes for CASSLVLPLDPTDRPGELFF.

CDR3 in DNA: TGTGCCAGCAGCTTAAGGGGACTAGGATTATCAGATACGCAGTATTTT. Translating it yields CASSLRGLGLSDTQYF. The V gene is TRBV7-8, the J gene TRBJ2-3; 8 bases are a match to TRBD2. With V trimmed by 2 bases and J by 4 bases, 8 bases remained unmatched. The V gene's germline CDR1 is SGHVS and CDR2 FQNEAQ. This CDR3 spans 16 amino acids.

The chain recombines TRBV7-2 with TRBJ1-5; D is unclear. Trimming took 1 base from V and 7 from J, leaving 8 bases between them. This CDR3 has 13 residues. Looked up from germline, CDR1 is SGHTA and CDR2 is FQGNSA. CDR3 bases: TGTGCCAGCAGCTTAGTGGAGTGGCAGCCCCAGCATTTT. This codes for CASSLVEWQPQHF. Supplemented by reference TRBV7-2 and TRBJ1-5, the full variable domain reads GAGVSQSPSNKVTEKGKDVELRCDPISGHTALYWYRQSLGQGLEFLIYFQGNSAPDKSGLPSDRFSAERTGGSVSTLTIQRTQQEDSAVYLCASSLVEWQPQHFGDGTRLSIL.

In nucleotides, the CDR3 is TGTGCCAGCACCCGGGGAGACACTGGGAAAAAGACCCAGTACTTC. Its protein product is CASTRGDTGKKTQYF. This chain links TRBV2 with TRBJ2-5, with D tentatively TRBD2 (5 bases). The CDR3 contains 15 residues. Germline CDR1 is SNHLY and CDR2 is FYNNEI. Trimming removed 7 bases at V and 6 bases at J, with 21 bases between.

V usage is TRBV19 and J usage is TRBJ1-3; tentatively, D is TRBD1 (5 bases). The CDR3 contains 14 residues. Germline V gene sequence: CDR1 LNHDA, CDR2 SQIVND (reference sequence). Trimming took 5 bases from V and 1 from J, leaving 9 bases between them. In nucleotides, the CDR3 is TGTGCCAGTAGTTATCAGGGATCTGGAAACACCATATATTTT. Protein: CASSYQGSGNTIYF.

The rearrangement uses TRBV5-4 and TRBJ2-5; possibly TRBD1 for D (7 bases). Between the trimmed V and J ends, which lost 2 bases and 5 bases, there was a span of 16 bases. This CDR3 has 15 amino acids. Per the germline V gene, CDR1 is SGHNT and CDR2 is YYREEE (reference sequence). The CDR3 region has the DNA TGTGCCAGCAGCTTTCTAGGGGGCGGAGGGGAGACCCAGTACTTC. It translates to CASSFLGGGGETQYF.

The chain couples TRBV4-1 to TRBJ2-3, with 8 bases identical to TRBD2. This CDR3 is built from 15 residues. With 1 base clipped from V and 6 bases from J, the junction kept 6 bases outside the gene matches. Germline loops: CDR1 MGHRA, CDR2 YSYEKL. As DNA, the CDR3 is TGCGCCAGCAGCCAAGCCTTAGCGGGAATTGATACGCAGTATTTT. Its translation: CASSQALAGIDTQYF.

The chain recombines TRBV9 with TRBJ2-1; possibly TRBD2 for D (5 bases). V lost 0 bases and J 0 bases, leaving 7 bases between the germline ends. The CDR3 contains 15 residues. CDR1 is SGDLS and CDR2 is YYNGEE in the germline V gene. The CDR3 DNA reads TGTGCCAGCAGCGTAGACGGGATCTCCTACAATGAGCAGTTCTTC. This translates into CASSVDGISYNEQFF.

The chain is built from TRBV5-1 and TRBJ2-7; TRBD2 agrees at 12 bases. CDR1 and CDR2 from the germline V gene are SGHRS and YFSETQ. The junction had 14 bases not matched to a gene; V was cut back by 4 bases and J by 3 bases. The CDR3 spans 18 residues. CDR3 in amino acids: CASSAKGGTSGLIYEQYF. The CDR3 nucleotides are TGCGCCAGCAGCGCAAAGGGGGGGACTAGCGGGTTGATCTACGAGCAGTACTTC.

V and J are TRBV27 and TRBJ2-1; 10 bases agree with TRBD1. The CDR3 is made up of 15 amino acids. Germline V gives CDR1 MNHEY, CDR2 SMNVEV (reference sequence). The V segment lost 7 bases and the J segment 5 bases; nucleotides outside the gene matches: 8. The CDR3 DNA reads TGTGCCAGCACCAAGAAGGGGACAGGGGACAATGAGCAGTTCTTC. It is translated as CASTKKGTGDNEQFF.

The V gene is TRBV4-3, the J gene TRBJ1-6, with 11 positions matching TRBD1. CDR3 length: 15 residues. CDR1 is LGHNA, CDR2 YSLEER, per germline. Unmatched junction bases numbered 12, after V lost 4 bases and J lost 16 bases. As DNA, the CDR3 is TGCGCCAGCAGCCCCGGACAGGGGGCAAGAACGGGTCTCCACTTT. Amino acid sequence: CASSPGQGARTGLHF.

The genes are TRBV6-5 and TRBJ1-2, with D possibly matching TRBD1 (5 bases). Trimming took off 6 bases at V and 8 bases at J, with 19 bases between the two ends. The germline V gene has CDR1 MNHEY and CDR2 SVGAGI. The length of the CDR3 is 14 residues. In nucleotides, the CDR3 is TGTGCCAGCAGCTACGGGGGGGGAGCGTCAGGCTACACCTTC. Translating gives CASSYGGGASGYTF.